The clone carrying this TCR beta chain came up a few times. Its target is not known. The sample comes from a study of cytomegalovirus exposure and HLA in healthy donors. Study findings and constraints: Upon later analysis, HLA-associated TCR beta chains proved more clonally expanded than other, equally common chains.

Primers included in the PCR were 60 Vbeta and 13 Jbeta primers. The assay was immunoSEQ multiplex PCR, and TCRdb's table has in-frame clones only and misses some. The table lists 100,000 to 150,000 clones, roughly four fifths of them singletons. The CDR3 covers 17 residues. Sequenced: PBMCs. The chain has TRBV12-2 and TRBJ2-3; TRBD2 reflects the table's D call only, with no check against the DNA. TRBV12-2 constitutes a pseudogene. This clonotype was sampled from a woman aged 40 to 50 in good health and CMV-seropositive. CDR3 amino acids: CASRLGLAGVTSVPEYF. CDR3 sequence (DNA): TGTGCAAGTCGCTTAGGACTAGCGGGAGTTACCTCTGTCCCTGAGTATTTT.